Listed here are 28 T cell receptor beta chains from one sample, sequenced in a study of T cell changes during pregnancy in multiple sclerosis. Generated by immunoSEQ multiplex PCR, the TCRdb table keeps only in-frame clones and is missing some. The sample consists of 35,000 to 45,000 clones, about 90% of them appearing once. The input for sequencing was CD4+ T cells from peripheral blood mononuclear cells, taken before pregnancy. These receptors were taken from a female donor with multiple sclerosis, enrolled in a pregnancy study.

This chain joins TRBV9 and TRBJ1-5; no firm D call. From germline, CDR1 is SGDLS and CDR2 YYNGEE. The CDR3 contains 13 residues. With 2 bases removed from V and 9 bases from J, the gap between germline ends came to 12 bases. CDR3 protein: CASSVDYLGPQHF. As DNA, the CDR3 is TGTGCCAGCAGCGTGGACTACTTGGGGCCCCAGCATTTT.

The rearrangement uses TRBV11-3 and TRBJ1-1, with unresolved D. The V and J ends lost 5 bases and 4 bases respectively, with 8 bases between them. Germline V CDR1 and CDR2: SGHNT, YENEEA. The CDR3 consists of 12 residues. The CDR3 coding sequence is TGTGCCAGCAGCCTTGGCACCACTGAAGCTTTCTTT. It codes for CASSLGTTEAFF.

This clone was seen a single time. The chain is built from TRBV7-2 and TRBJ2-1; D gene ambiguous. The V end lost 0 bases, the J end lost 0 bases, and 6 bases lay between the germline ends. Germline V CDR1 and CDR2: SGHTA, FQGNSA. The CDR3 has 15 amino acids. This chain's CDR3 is CASSLALSSYNEQFF. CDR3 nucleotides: TGTGCCAGCAGCTTAGCACTGAGCTCCTACAATGAGCAGTTCTTC.

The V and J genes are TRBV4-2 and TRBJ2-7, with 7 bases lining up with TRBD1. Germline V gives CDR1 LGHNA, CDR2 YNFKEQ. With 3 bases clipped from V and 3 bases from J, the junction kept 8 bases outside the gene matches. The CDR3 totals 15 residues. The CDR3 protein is CASSQARTGVYEQYF. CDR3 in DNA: TGTGCCAGCAGCCAGGCCCGGACAGGCGTCTACGAGCAGTACTTC.

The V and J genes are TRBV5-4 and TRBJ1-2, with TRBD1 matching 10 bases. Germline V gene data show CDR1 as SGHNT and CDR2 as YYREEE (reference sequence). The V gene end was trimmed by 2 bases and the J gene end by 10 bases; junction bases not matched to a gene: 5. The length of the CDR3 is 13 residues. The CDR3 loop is CASSLQGTGAYTF. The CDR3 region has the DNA TGTGCCAGCAGCTTACAGGGGACAGGGGCCTACACCTTC.

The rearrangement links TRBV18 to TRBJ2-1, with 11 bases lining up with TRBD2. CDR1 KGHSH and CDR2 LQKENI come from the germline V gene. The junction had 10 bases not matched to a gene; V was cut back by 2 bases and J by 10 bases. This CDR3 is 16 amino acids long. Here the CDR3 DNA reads TGTGCCAGCTCACCAACGATCCCTAGCGGGGGGCGGGAGCAGTTCTTC. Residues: CASSPTIPSGGREQFF.

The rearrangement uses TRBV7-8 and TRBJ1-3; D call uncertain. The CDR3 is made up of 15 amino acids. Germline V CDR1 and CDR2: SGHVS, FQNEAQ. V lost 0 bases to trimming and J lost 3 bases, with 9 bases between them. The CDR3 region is CASSLASTDGNTIYF. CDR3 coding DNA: TGTGCCAGCAGCTTAGCTTCAACAGATGGAAACACCATATATTTT.

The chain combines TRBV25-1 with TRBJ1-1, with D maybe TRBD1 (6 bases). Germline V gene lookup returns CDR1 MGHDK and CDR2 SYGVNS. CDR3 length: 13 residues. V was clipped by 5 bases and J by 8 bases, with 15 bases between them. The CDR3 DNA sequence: TGTGCCAGCAGTCATCACCAGGGGCTAGAAGCTTTCTTT. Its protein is CASSHHQGLEAFF.

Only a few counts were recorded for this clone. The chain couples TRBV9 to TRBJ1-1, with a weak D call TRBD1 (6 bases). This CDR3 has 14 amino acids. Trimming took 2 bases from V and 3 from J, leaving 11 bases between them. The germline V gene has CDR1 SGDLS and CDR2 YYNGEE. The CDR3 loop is CASSVSGDDTEAFF. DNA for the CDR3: TGTGCCAGCAGCGTCTCAGGGGATGACACTGAAGCTTTCTTT. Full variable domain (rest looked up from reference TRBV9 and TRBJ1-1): DSGVTQTPKHLITATGQRVTLRCSPRSGDLSVYWYQQSLDQGLQFLIQYYNGEERAKGNILERFSAQQFPDLHSELNLSSLELGDSALYFCASSVSGDDTEAFFGQGTRLTVV.

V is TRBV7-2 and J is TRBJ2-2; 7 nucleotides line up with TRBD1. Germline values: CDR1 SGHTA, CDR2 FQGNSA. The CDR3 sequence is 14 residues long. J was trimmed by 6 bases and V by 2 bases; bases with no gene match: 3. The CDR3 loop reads CASSLKGASGELFF. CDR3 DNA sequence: TGTGCCAGCAGCTTAAAGGGGGCCTCCGGGGAGCTGTTTTTT.

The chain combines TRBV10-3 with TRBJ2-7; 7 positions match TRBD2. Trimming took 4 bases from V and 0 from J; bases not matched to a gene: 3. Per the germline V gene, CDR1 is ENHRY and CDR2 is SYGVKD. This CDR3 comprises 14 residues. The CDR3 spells CAISVAGSSYEQYF. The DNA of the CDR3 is TGTGCCATCAGTGTAGCGGGTAGCTCCTACGAGCAGTACTTC.

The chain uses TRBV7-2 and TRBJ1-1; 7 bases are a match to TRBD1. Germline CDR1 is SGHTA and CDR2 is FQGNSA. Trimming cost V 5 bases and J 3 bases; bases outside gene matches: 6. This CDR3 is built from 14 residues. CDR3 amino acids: CASSTTGRHTEAFF. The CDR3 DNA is TGTGCCAGCAGCACGACAGGGCGCCACACTGAAGCTTTCTTT.

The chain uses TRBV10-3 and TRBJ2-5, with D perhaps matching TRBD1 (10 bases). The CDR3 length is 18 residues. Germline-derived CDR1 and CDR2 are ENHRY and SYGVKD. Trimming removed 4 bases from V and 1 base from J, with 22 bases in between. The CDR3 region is CAISGDRGAGGLQETQYF. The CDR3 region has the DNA TGTGCCATCAGTGGGGACAGGGGAGCGGGGGGCCTCCAAGAGACCCAGTACTTC.

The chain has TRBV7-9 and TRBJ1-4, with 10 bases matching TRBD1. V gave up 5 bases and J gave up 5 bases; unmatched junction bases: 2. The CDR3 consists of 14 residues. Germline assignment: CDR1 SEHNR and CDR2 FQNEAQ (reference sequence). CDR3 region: CASSQTGGNEKLFF. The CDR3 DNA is TGTGCCAGCAGCCAGACAGGGGGCAATGAAAAACTGTTTTTT.

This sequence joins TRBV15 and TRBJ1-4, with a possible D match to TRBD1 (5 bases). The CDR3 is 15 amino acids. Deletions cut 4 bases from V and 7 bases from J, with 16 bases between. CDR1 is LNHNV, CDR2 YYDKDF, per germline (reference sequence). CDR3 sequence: CATSTEGASGEKLFF. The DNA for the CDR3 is TGTGCCACCAGCACAGAAGGGGCCTCGGGTGAAAAACTGTTTTTT.

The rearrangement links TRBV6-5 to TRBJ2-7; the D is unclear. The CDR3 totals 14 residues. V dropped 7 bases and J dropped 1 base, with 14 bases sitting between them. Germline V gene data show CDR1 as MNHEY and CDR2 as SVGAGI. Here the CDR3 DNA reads TGTGCCAGCATGGGTCTTTACGGGTCCTACGAGCAGTACTTC. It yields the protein CASMGLYGSYEQYF.

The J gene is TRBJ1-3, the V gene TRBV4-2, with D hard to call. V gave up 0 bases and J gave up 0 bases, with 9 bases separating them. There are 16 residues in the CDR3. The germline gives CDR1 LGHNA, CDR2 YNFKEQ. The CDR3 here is CASSQDLLPSGNTIYF. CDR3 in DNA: TGTGCCAGCAGCCAAGACCTGCTACCCTCTGGAAACACCATATATTTT.

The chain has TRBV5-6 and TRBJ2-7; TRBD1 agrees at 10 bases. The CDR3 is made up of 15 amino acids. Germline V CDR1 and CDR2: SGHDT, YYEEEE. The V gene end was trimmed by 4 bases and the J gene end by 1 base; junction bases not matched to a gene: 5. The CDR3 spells CASSPGTGESYEQYF. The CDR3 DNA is TGTGCCAGCAGCCCCGGGACAGGGGAGTCCTACGAGCAGTACTTC. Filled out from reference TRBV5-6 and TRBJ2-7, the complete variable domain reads DAGVTQSPTHLIKTRGQQVTLRCSPKSGHDTVSWYQQALGQGPQFIFQYYEEEERQRGNFPDRFSGHQFPNYSSELNVNALLLGDSALYLCASSPGTGESYEQYFGPGTRLTVT.

DNA of the CDR3: TGTGCCAGCAGCTTAGAGTCGGCGGACACTGAAGCTTTCTTT. It specifies CASSLESADTEAFF. The gene calls are TRBV7-2 and TRBJ1-1; D is uncertain. Trimming pared 1 base from V and 3 bases from J, leaving 9 bases between. Germline CDR1 and CDR2: SGHTA and FQGNSA. The CDR3 extends over 14 amino acids.

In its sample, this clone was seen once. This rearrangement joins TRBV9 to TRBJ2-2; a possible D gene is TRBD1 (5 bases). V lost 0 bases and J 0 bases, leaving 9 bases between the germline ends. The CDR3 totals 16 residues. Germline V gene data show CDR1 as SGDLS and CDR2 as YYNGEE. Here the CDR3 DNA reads TGTGCCAGCAGCGTAGAATGGGGCACGAACACCGGGGAGCTGTTTTTT. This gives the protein CASSVEWGTNTGELFF.

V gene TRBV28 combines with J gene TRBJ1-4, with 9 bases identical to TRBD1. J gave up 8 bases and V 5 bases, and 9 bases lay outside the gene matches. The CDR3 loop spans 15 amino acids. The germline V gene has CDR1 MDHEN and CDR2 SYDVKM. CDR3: CASSTRQGGREKLFF. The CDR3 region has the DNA TGTGCCAGCAGTACGAGACAGGGGGGGCGGGAAAAACTGTTTTTT.

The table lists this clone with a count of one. As DNA, the CDR3 is TGTGCCAGCTCACCTATCGGAGATACGCAGTATTTT. It yields the protein CASSPIGDTQYF. The chain has TRBV18 and TRBJ2-3; the D is unclear. Germline values: CDR1 KGHSH, CDR2 LQKENI. V was trimmed by 3 bases and J by 5 bases, leaving 6 bases between them. The CDR3 runs 12 residues.

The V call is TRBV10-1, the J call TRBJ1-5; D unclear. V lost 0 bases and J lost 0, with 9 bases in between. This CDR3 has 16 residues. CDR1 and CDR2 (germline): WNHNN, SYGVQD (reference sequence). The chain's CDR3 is CASSESAEYSNQPQHF. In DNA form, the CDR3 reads TGCGCCAGCAGTGAGTCAGCGGAATATAGCAATCAGCCCCAGCATTTT.

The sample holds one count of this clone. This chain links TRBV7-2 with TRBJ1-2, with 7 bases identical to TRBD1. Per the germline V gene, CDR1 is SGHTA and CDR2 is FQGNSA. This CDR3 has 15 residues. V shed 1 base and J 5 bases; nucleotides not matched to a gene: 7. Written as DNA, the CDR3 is TGTGCCAGCAGCTTAGAGGTGGGGACAGCGTATGGCTACACCTTC. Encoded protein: CASSLEVGTAYGYTF.

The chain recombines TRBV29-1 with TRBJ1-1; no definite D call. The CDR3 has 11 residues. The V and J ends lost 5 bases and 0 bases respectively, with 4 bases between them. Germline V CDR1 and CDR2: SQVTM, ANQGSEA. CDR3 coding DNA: TGCAGCGTTCCCTTGAACACTGAAGCTTTCTTT. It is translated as CSVPLNTEAFF.

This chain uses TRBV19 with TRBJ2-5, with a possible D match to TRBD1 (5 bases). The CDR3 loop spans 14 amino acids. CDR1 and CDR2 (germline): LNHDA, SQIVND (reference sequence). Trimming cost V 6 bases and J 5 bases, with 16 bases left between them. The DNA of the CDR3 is TGTGCCAGTAGCCCAGGGTTTATTCGGGAGACCCAGTACTTC. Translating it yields CASSPGFIRETQYF.

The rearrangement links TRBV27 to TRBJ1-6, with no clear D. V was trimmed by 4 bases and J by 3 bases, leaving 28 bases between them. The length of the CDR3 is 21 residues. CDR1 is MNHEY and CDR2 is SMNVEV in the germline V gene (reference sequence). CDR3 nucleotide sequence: TGTGCCAGCAGTTCCAAAGGTCGGGAACTCCTACCGATGAACTATAATTCACCCCTCCACTTT. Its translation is CASSSKGRELLPMNYNSPLHF.

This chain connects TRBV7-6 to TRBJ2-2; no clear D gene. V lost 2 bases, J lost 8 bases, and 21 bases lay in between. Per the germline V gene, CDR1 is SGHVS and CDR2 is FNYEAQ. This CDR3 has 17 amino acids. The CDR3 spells CASSLLGLSTGVGELFF. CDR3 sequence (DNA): TGTGCCAGCAGCTTACTGGGTCTCTCTACCGGAGTAGGGGAGCTGTTTTTT.